Listed below are T cell receptor beta chains from one sample, sequenced in a study of shared clonotypes between healthy human individuals. The data were produced by immunoSEQ multiplex PCR, yet TCRdb's version contains in-frame clones alone and is incomplete. Among 550,000 to 700,000 clones listed, 60% to 75% were seen once. Sequences were obtained from memory CD4+ T cells sorted from blood. The receptors originated from a woman in her thirties in good health. Each CDR3 is given with its conserved first and last residue. The D gene is left open where the match is weak. Only part of the rows carry a size: once, few, many, or a class if the clone is expanded.

j_call,v_call,d_call,clone_size,cdr3_aa,cdr3_nt
TRBJ2-7,TRBV10-2,TRBD2,.,CASSPTSGSLEQYF,TGCGCCAGCAGTCCAACTAGCGGGAGCTTGGAGCAGTACTTC
TRBJ2-1,TRBV28,TRBD2,once,CASTPGLAGLSEQFF,TGTGCCAGCACCCCAGGACTAGCGGGATTGAGTGAGCAGTTCTTC
TRBJ2-3,TRBV7-9,TRBD2,many,CASSLVLAGTDTQYF,TGTGCCAGCAGCTTAGTACTAGCGGGCACAGATACGCAGTATTTT
TRBJ2-3,TRBV5-1,TRBD2,.,CASSYFSSGRTDTQYF,TGCGCCAGCAGCTATTTTTCTAGCGGGAGAACAGATACGCAGTATTTT
TRBJ2-3,TRBV7-9,TRBD2,.,CASSQGGLAGARTQYF,TGTGCCAGCAGCCAGGGAGGACTAGCGGGGGCCCGCACGCAGTATTTT
TRBJ2-7,TRBV5-4,.,.,CASSLDRDYEQYF,TGTGCCAGCAGCTTGGACCGGGACTACGAGCAGTACTTC
TRBJ2-6,TRBV4-1,.,.,CASSQEERASGANVLTF,TGCGCCAGCAGCCAAGAGGAACGGGCTTCTGGGGCCAACGTCCTGACTTTC
TRBJ1-4,TRBV28,.,.,CASRPGGGGEKLFF,TGTGCCAGCAGGCCTGGCGGGGGTGGTGAAAAACTGTTTTTT
TRBJ2-7,TRBV15,TRBD2,.,CATSREAGGPREQYF,TGTGCCACCAGCAGAGAAGCGGGAGGGCCGCGTGAGCAGTACTTC
TRBJ1-1,TRBV28,TRBD1,many,CASTSGQMNTEAFF,TGTGCCAGCACCTCGGGACAGATGAACACTGAAGCTTTCTTT
TRBJ2-1,TRBV27,TRBD2,.,CASSLLPGLRSPEQFF,TGTGCCAGCAGTTTACTACCGGGACTACGCAGCCCTGAGCAGTTCTTC
TRBJ2-3,TRBV6-6,.,.,CASSYGRSTDTQYF,TGTGCCAGCAGTTACGGGCGCAGCACAGATACGCAGTATTTT
TRBJ2-1,TRBV5-1,.,few,CASGVERASYNEQFF,TGCGCCAGCGGTGTGGAGCGGGCCTCCTACAATGAGCAGTTCTTC
TRBJ2-7,TRBV30,.,.,CAWTEGGISYEQYF,TGTGCCTGGACAGAGGGCGGGATCTCCTACGAGCAGTACTTC
TRBJ1-1,TRBV30,.,.,CAWSSVGQMNTEAFF,TGTGCCTGGAGTTCAGTCGGACAAATGAACACTGAAGCTTTCTTT
TRBJ2-6,TRBV28,.,once,CASSLSGANVLTF,TGTGCCAGCAGTTTAAGTGGGGCCAACGTCCTGACTTTC
TRBJ2-7,TRBV28,.,.,CASTPWNTYEQYF,TGTGCCAGCACCCCATGGAATACCTACGAGCAGTACTTC
TRBJ2-1,TRBV13,.,.,CASSQKRLVNNEQFF,TGTGCCAGCAGCCAAAAACGATTGGTAAACAATGAGCAGTTCTTC
TRBJ2-1,TRBV15,.,.,CATSREFAGGGNKQFF,TGTGCCACCAGCAGAGAATTCGCAGGAGGGGGCAACAAGCAGTTCTTC
TRBJ2-5,TRBV6-1,.,.,CASSALETQYF,TGTGCCAGCAGTGCGCTAGAGACCCAGTACTTC
TRBJ2-7,TRBV28,TRBD1,.,CASSFGTRGQGNYEQYF,TGTGCCAGCAGTTTTGGGACCCGCGGACAGGGAAACTACGAGCAGTACTTC
TRBJ1-5,TRBV28,TRBD1,.,CASRPRDRGNQPQHF,TGTGCCAGCAGACCCCGGGACAGGGGGAATCAGCCCCAGCATTTT
TRBJ1-1,TRBV11-2,.,.,CASSFDERNTEAFF,TGTGCCAGCAGCTTTGATGAAAGGAACACTGAAGCTTTCTTT
TRBJ1-3,TRBV10-2,.,.,CASSEPGAGNTIYF,TGCGCCAGCAGTGAACCGGGGGCTGGAAACACCATATATTTT
TRBJ2-7,TRBV5-8,.,.,CASRKKGSSYEQYF,TGTGCCAGCAGAAAGAAGGGAAGCTCCTACGAGCAGTACTTC
TRBJ2-1,TRBV11-3,TRBD2,.,CASSLGLAGVDEQFF,TGTGCCAGCAGCTTAGGACTAGCGGGAGTGGATGAGCAGTTCTTC
TRBJ1-3,TRBV5-1,.,few,CASSPLSRASSGNTIYF,TGCGCCAGCAGCCCCCTTTCTCGGGCTTCCTCTGGAAACACCATATATTTT
TRBJ2-6,TRBV5-1,.,few,CASSLAQAGANVLTF,TGCGCCAGCAGCTTGGCACAGGCTGGGGCCAACGTCCTGACTTTC
TRBJ2-7,TRBV19,.,.,CASTPRPGLSSYEQYF,TGTGCCAGTACCCCACGGCCAGGTCTCAGCTCCTACGAGCAGTACTTC
TRBJ2-7,TRBV6-4,TRBD1,.,CASLGTGPPEQYF,TGTGCCAGCCTAGGGACAGGACCCCCTGAGCAGTACTTC
TRBJ2-2,TRBV11-2,.,.,CASSRILPSNTGELFF,TGTGCCAGCAGCCGAATACTACCGTCGAACACCGGGGAGCTGTTTTTT
TRBJ2-7,TRBV11-2,.,.,CASSMQGDSYEQYF,TGTGCCAGCAGCATGCAGGGTGACTCCTACGAGCAGTACTTC
TRBJ2-1,TRBV5-8,.,.,CASSSWSEQFF,TGTGCCAGCAGCTCCTGGAGTGAGCAGTTCTTC
TRBJ2-5,TRBV14,.,.,CASSPGRASRQETQYF,TGTGCCAGCAGCCCGGGCCGGGCCAGCAGGCAAGAGACCCAGTACTTC
TRBJ1-1,TRBV4-1,TRBD1,.,CASSQGRFGTGDPEAFF,TGCGCCAGCAGCCAAGGCAGGTTCGGGACAGGGGACCCTGAAGCTTTCTTT
TRBJ2-7,TRBV19,TRBD1,.,CASSSRGQLGYEQYF,TGTGCCAGTAGTTCCAGGGGGCAATTAGGTTACGAGCAGTACTTC
TRBJ2-1,TRBV27,.,.,CASSHPRSGRYNEQFF,TGTGCCAGCAGTCATCCCCGGAGCGGCCGGTACAATGAGCAGTTCTTC
TRBJ1-2,TRBV5-1,.,few,CASSLLMDSSEGYTF,TGCGCCAGCAGCTTGCTGATGGACAGCTCGGAGGGCTACACCTTC
TRBJ2-5,TRBV5-4,.,.,CASSFYQGHQETQYF,TGTGCCAGCAGCTTCTATCAGGGACACCAAGAGACCCAGTACTTC
TRBJ1-2,TRBV19,TRBD1,once,CASGAGTGYGYTF,TGTGCCAGTGGGGCCGGGACAGGGTATGGCTACACCTTC
TRBJ1-1,TRBV5-6,.,.,CASSLFKGGLDTEAFF,TGTGCCAGCAGCTTGTTCAAAGGGGGGTTGGACACTGAAGCTTTCTTT
TRBJ1-3,TRBV6-6,.,.,CASSWQLEGDTIYF,TGTGCCAGCAGTTGGCAGCTAGAGGGAGACACCATATATTTT
TRBJ2-4,TRBV19,TRBD2,.,CASLSRLAGDIQYF,TGTGCCAGTCTGAGCCGGCTAGCGGGAGACATTCAGTACTTC
TRBJ2-3,TRBV6-1,.,.,CASSGGVGFADTQYF,TGTGCCAGCAGCGGAGGGGTAGGGTTCGCAGATACGCAGTATTTT
TRBJ2-3,TRBV27,TRBD1,once,CASSLTGMTDTQYF,TGTGCCAGCAGTTTGACAGGGATGACAGATACGCAGTATTTT
TRBJ2-2,TRBV2,TRBD2,few,CASIAGANTGELFF,TGTGCCAGTATAGCGGGAGCCAACACCGGGGAGCTGTTTTTT
TRBJ2-1,TRBV30,TRBD2,once,CAWSRAGDEQFF,TGTGCCTGGAGTAGGGCGGGGGATGAGCAGTTCTTC
TRBJ2-7,TRBV28,TRBD2,.,CASSPWTSGRYSYEQYF,TGTGCCAGCAGTCCCTGGACTAGCGGGAGGTACTCCTACGAGCAGTACTTC
TRBJ2-5,TRBV25-1,.,.,CASSETRGPSETQYF,TGTGCCAGCAGTGAGACAAGGGGCCCTTCAGAGACCCAGTACTTC
TRBJ2-5,TRBV7-9,.,few,CASSLDTYQETQYF,TGTGCCAGCAGCTTAGATACGTACCAAGAGACCCAGTACTTC
TRBJ2-1,TRBV7-2,TRBD2,.,CASSLREGLYPEQFF,TGTGCCAGCAGCCTCCGGGAGGGCCTTTACCCTGAGCAGTTCTTC
TRBJ2-3,TRBV11-3,TRBD2,.,CASSSLAGGPTDTQYF,TGTGCCAGCAGCTCATTAGCGGGAGGGCCCACAGATACGCAGTATTTT
TRBJ1-5,TRBV7-6,.,.,CASSLYPNQPQHF,TGTGCCAGCAGCCTCTATCCCAATCAGCCCCAGCATTTT
TRBJ2-3,TRBV10-3,.,.,CAISDPVSDTQYF,TGTGCCATCAGTGACCCCGTATCGGATACGCAGTATTTT
TRBJ2-7,TRBV14,.,.,CASSQTAGFREQYF,TGTGCCAGCAGCCAAACCGCAGGATTCCGCGAGCAGTACTTC